The T cell receptor beta chain under discussion was sequenced for a study of cytotoxic CD8 clonotypes in ibrutinib-treated CLL. This clone has only a few counts. V gave up 6 bases and J gave up 1 base, with 10 bases separating them. From germline, CDR1 is SNHLY and CDR2 FYNNEI. The CDR3 is made up of 13 amino acids. The table came from immunoSEQ multiplex PCR; TCRdb's copy has only in-frame clones and leaves some out. The sample lists 42,000 or so clones, around 63% occurring once. The specimen comprised PBMCs, sampled at disease progression, from a patient treated with ibrutinib. The source is a human donor with chronic lymphocytic leukemia. This chain connects TRBV2 to TRBJ2-7; no reliable D call. CDR3 protein: CASRDGRSYEQYF. The CDR3 DNA sequence: TGTGCCAGCAGGGACGGCCGATCCTACGAGCAGTACTTC.